Sequencing of this T cell receptor beta chain was carried out in a study of T cells in Graves' hyperthyroidism and ophthalmopathy. RNA transcripts gave rise to amplified TCR beta CDR3 regions. TCR CDR3 regions were first amplified by RT-PCR with HTBI primers. In TCRdb, the multiplex PCR reads were re-called with MiXCR into one record per CDR3 protein. The repertoire holds about 570,000 distinct CDR3 sequences, with around 42% as singletons. This clonotype was seen repeatedly, ten times or more. Its antigen is not identified. Uncontrolled infection, other autoimmune disease, pregnancy or lactation barred patients from enrollment. Germline CDR1 reads SGHTS; CDR2 reads YDEGEE. With 0 bases removed from V and 4 bases from J, the gap between germline ends came to 4 bases. This CDR3 region has 13 residues. Study-wide points: Ophthalmopathy, which appeared later, was predicted by the model a median around 6 months before onset.

The sequenced sample consisted of peripheral blood or thyroid tissue (not recorded which). The chain is built from TRBV5-8 and TRBJ2-2; no firm D call. This TCR came from an adult woman with Graves' disease, either hyperthyroidism or ophthalmopathy (not recorded which). The CDR3 protein is CASSLGVTGELFF. The CDR3 region has the DNA TGTGCCAGCAGCTTGGGGGTCACCGGGGAGCTGTTTTTT.